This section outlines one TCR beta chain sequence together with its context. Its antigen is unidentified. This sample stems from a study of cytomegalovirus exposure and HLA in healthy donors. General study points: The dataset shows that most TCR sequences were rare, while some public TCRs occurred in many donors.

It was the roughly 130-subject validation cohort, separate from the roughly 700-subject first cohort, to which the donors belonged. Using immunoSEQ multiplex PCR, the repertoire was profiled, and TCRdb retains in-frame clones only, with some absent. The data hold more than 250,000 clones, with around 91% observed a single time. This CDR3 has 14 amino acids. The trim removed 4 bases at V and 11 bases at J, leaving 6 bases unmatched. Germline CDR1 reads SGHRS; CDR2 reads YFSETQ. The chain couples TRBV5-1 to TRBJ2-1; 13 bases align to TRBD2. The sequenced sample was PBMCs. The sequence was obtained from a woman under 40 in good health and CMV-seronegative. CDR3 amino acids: CASSPGTSGEKQFF. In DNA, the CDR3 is TGCGCCAGCAGCCCCGGGACTAGCGGGGAAAAGCAGTTCTTC.